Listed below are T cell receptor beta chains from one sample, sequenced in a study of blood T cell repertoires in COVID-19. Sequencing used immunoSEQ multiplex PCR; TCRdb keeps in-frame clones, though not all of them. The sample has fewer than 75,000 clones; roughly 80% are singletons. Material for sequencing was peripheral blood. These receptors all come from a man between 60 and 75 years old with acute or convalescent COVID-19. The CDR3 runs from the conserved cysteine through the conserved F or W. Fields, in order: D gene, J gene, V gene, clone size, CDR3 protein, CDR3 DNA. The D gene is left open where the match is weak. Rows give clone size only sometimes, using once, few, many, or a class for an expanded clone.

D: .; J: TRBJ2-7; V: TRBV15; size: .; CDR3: CATSIGGGPTLDYEQYF; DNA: TGTGCCACCAGCATTGGGGGAGGACCGACCCTAGACTACGAGCAGTACTTC
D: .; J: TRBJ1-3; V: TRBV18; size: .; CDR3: CASSPSQEIGNTIYF; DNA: TGTGCCAGCTCCCCGAGCCAGGAAATTGGAAACACCATATATTTT
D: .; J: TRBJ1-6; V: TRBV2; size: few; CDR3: CASSSQTGNSPLHF; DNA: TGTGCCAGCAGTTCCCAGACGGGAAATTCACCCCTCCACTTT
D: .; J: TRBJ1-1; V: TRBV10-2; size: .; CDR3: CASSDGTLNTEAFF; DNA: TGCGCCAGCAGTGATGGGACATTGAACACTGAAGCTTTCTTT
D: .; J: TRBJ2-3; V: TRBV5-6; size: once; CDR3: CASSFPLLDTQYF; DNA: TGTGCCAGCAGCTTCCCCCTCCTAGATACGCAGTATTTT
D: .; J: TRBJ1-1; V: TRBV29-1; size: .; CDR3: CSGAVPNTEAFF; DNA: TGCAGCGGGGCTGTCCCGAACACTGAAGCTTTCTTT
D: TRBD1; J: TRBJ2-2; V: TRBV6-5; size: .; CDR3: CASRRQGNTGELFF; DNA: TGTGCCAGCAGGAGACAGGGGAACACCGGGGAGCTGTTTTTT
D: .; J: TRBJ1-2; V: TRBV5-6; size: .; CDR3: CASSLGQDIYGYTF; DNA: TGTGCCAGCAGCTTGGGACAGGACATCTATGGCTACACCTTC
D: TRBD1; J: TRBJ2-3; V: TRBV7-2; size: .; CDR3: CASSLQGASDTQYF; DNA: TGTGCCAGCAGCTTGCAGGGGGCCTCAGATACGCAGTATTTT
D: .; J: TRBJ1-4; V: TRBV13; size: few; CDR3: CASSLGRGLKLFF; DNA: TGTGCCAGCAGCTTAGGCCGGGGGTTAAAACTGTTTTTT
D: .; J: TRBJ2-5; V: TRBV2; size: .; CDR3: CAGNKGVVQETQYF; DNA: TGTGCCGGTAACAAGGGGGTGGTCCAAGAGACCCAGTACTTC
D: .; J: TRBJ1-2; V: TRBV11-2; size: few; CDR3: CASSWVRGAEGYTF; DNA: TGTGCCAGCAGCTGGGTGCGGGGGGCTGAAGGCTACACCTTC
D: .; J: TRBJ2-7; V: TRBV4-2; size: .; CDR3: CASSQGVGGYEQYF; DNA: TGTGCCAGCAGCCAAGGGGTGGGGGGCTACGAGCAGTACTTC
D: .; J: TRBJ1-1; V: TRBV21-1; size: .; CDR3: CASSKVPQGAIIPTEAFF; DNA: TGTGCCAGCAGCAAAGTGCCGCAGGGGGCAATCATACCCACTGAAGCTTTCTTT
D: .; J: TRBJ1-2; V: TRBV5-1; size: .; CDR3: CASSLIPHYGYTF; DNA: TGCGCCAGCAGCTTAATTCCCCATTATGGCTACACCTTC
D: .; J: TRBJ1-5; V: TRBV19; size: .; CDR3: CASSGRGEQPQHF; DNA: TGTGCCAGTAGTGGCAGGGGCGAACAGCCCCAGCATTTT
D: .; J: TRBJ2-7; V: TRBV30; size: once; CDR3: CAWSVGGNEQYF; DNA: TGTGCCTGGAGTGTCGGGGGAAACGAGCAGTACTTC
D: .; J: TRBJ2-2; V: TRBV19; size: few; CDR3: CASSIAPAGTGELFF; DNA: TGTGCCAGTAGTATAGCCCCCGCCGGCACCGGGGAGCTGTTTTTT
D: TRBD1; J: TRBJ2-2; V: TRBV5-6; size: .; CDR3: CASSSAGQGRAGELFF; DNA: TGTGCCAGCAGCTCCGCGGGACAGGGACGAGCCGGGGAGCTGTTTTTT
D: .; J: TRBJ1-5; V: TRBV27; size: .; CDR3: CASTPPGGRPQHF; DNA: TGTGCCAGCACCCCTCCCGGGGGGCGGCCCCAGCATTTT
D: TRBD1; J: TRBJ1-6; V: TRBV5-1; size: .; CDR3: CASSLLGGGLGYSPLHF; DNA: TGCGCCAGCAGCTTGCTCGGAGGGGGCCTAGGATATTCACCCCTCCACTTT
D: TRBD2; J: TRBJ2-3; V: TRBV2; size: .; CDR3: CATSGGAADTQYF; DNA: TGTGCCACTAGCGGGGGGGCCGCAGATACGCAGTATTTT
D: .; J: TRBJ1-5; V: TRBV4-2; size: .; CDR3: CASSQELAGAFQPQHF; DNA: TGTGCCAGCAGCCAAGAGTTGGCGGGGGCTTTTCAGCCCCAGCATTTT
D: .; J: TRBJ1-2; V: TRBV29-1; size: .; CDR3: CSVTVAYGYTF; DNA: TGCAGCGTCACGGTTGCCTATGGCTACACCTTC
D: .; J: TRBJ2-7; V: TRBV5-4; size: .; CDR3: CAIRGSGREQYF; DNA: TGTGCCATTCGCGGGTCGGGGAGGGAGCAGTACTTC
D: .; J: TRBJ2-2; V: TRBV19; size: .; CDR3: CASRTDLSNTGELFF; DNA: TGTGCCAGTAGGACAGATCTATCGAACACCGGGGAGCTGTTTTTT
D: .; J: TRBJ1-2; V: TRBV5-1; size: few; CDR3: CASSPGGSWDYGYTF; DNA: TGCGCCAGCAGCCCGGGTGGTTCCTGGGACTATGGCTACACCTTC
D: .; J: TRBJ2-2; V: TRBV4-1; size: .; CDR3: CASSQDTGTGELFF; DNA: TGCGCCAGCAGCCAAGATACCGGGACCGGGGAGCTGTTTTTT
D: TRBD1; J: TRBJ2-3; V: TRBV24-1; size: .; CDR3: CATSDPDRVADTQYF; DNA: TGTGCCACCAGTGACCCTGACAGGGTGGCAGATACGCAGTATTTT
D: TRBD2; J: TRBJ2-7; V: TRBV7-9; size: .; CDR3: CASSRAGYYEQYF; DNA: TGTGCCAGCAGCCGAGCGGGGTACTACGAGCAGTACTTC
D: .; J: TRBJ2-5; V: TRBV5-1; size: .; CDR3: CASSTEGWETQYF; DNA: TGCGCCAGCAGCACGGAGGGTTGGGAGACCCAGTACTTC
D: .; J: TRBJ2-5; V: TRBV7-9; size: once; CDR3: CASTSNVGQGETQYF; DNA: TGTGCCAGCACTTCCAATGTCGGACAAGGAGAGACCCAGTACTTC
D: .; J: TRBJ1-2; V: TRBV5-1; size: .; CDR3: CASSSQGSVYGYTF; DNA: TGCGCCAGCAGCTCACAGGGAAGCGTCTATGGCTACACCTTC
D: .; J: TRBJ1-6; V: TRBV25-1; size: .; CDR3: CASTSDRALHF; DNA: TGTGCCAGCACCTCCGACCGGGCCCTCCACTTT
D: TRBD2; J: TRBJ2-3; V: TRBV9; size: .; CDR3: CASSVATTSGEITDTQYF; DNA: TGTGCCAGCAGCGTAGCTACGACTAGCGGGGAGATCACAGATACGCAGTATTTT
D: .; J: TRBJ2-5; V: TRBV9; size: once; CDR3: CASSVEKAHQETQYF; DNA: TGTGCCAGCAGCGTAGAGAAAGCACACCAAGAGACCCAGTACTTC
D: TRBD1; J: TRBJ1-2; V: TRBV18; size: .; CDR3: CASSPGTGSFVLGYTF; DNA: TGTGCCAGCTCACCCGGGACAGGCAGTTTCGTTCTTGGCTACACCTTC
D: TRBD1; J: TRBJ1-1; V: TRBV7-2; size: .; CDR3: CASSFSLGQGEAFF; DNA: TGTGCCAGCAGCTTCAGCCTCGGACAGGGGGAAGCTTTCTTT
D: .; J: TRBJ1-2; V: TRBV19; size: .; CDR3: CATQPYAGPQLSYYGYTF; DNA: TGTGCCACTCAACCTTATGCGGGACCTCAGCTTTCTTACTATGGCTACACCTTC
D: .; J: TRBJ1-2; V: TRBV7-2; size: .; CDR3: CASTQGGYGYTF; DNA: TGTGCCAGCACCCAAGGAGGATATGGCTACACCTTC
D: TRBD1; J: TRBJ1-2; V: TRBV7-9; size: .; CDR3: CASSLQGARDYTF; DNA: TGTGCCAGCAGCTTACAGGGGGCGAGGGACTACACCTTC
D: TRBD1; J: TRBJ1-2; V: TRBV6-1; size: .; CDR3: CASSDYRGYGYTF; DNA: TGTGCCAGCAGTGATTACAGGGGTTATGGCTACACCTTC
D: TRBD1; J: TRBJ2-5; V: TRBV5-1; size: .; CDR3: CASSAGGQETQYF; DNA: TGCGCCAGCAGCGCAGGGGGACAAGAGACCCAGTACTTC
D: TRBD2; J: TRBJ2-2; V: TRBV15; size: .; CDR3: CATSRDREAGELFF; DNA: TGTGCCACCAGCAGAGATCGGGAGGCCGGGGAGCTGTTTTTT
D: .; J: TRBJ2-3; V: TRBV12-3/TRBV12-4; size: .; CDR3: CASKRSPLYTQYF; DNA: TGTGCCAGCAAGCGCAGTCCCCTTTATACGCAGTATTTT
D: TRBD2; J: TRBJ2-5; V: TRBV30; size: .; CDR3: CAWGLSGGGETQYF; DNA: TGTGCCTGGGGACTAAGCGGGGGGGGAGAGACCCAGTACTTC
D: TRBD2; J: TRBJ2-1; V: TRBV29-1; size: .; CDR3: CSVVPSGYEQFF; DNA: TGCAGCGTTGTCCCTAGCGGATACGAGCAGTTCTTC
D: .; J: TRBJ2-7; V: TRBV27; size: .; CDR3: CASSLGVNRAYEQYF; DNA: TGTGCCAGCAGTTTAGGTGTCAACAGGGCCTACGAGCAGTACTTC
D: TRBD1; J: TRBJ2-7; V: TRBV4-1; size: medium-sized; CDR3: CASSRSGTGVGEQYF; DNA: TGCGCCAGCAGCCGTTCCGGGACAGGGGTAGGGGAGCAGTACTTC
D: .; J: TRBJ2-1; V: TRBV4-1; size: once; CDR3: CASSQGTLKQFF; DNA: TGCGCCAGCAGCCAGGGGACTCTTAAGCAGTTCTTC
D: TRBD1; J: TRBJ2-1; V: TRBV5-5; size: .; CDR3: CASSSGTGKNEQFF; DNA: TGTGCCAGCAGCTCAGGGACAGGGAAAAATGAGCAGTTCTTC
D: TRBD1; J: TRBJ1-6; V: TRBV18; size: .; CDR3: CASSPRTGGNDSPLHF; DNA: TGTGCCAGCTCACCACGGACAGGGGGGAATGATTCACCCCTCCACTTT
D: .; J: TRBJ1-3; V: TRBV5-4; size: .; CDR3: CASSRGRNTIYF; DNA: TGTGCCAGCAGCCGAGGGAGGAACACCATATATTTT
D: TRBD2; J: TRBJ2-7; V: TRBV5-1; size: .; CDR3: CASSTTSGGLSYEQYF; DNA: TGCGCCAGCAGCACGACTAGCGGGGGGCTCTCCTACGAGCAGTACTTC
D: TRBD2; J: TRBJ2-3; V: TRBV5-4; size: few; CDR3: CASSLLAGGSSTDTQYF; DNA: TGTGCCAGCAGCTTGCTAGCGGGGGGCTCTAGCACAGATACGCAGTATTTT
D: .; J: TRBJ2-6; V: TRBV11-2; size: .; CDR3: CASSLDRGSGANVLTF; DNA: TGTGCCAGCAGCTTAGATAGGGGCTCTGGGGCCAACGTCCTGACTTTC
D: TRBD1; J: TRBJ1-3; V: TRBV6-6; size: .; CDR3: CASSGTGRGNTIYF; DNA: TGTGCCAGCTCCGGGACAGGACGAGGAAACACCATATATTTT
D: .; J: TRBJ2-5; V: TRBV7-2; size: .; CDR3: CASSPHPGETQYF; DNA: TGTGCCAGCAGCCCGCACCCCGGGGAGACCCAGTACTTC
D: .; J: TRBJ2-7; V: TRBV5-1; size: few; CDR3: CASTPDSSGPYEQYF; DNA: TGCGCCAGCACCCCAGATTCGTCAGGGCCCTACGAGCAGTACTTC
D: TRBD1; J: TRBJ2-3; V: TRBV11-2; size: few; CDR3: CASSSVRGPGADTQYF; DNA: TGTGCCAGCAGCTCGGTCAGGGGGCCTGGGGCAGATACGCAGTATTTT